This T cell receptor (beta chain) was identified in a study of response to subunit inactivated influenza vaccine. Findings and limits, study-wide: That few new T cells are recruited by each seasonal influenza vaccination was the authors' suggestion.

A single record per CDR3 protein comes from TCRdb applying MiXCR to the RT-PCR reads. Among approximately 700,000 distinct CDR3 sequences listed, 15% to 19% were seen once. On this clonotype: Its antigen is still unknown.

Trimming left V 1 base short and J 4 bases short, with 12 bases between. CDR3 length: 15 residues. From germline, CDR1 is SGHTA and CDR2 FQGNSA. This clonotype originated in a man aged 45-65 years who received an inactivated influenza vaccine. Sequenced here: PBMCs from blood, sampled less than 13 days after vaccination. The chain is built from TRBV7-2 and TRBJ2-3, with D unclear. CDR3 residues: CASSLGFRRADTQYF. The CDR3 DNA is TGTGCCAGCAGCTTAGGGTTTCGGAGAGCAGATACGCAGTATTTT.